The 17 T cell receptor beta chains below all came from one sample that was sequenced in a study of T cells in Graves' hyperthyroidism and ophthalmopathy. The TCR beta CDR3 regions underwent amplification using RNA transcripts as the source. The study used the HTBI primer set for a first-round RT-PCR of the TCR CDR3. TCRdb reanalysed the multiplex PCR reads using MiXCR and keeps one entry per CDR3 protein. The table records more than 500,000 distinct CDR3 sequences, about 46% of them present only once. The sample consisted of peripheral blood or thyroid tissue (not recorded which). Receptor source: an adult woman with Graves' disease, either hyperthyroidism or ophthalmopathy (not recorded which).

There are many counts of this clonotype. This chain joins TRBV7-2 and TRBJ2-5; 7 bases map to TRBD1. Germline CDR1 SGHTA, CDR2 FQGNSA. J gave up 9 bases and V 4 bases, and 11 bases lay outside the gene matches. CDR3 length: 14 amino acids. CDR3 sequence reads: CASSWGQLGTAQYF. Here the CDR3 DNA reads TGTGCCAGCAGCTGGGGACAGCTCGGGACGGCCCAGTACTTC.

This clonotype was detected only a few times. V gene TRBV6-2 or TRBV6-3 combines with J gene TRBJ1-5; a possible D gene is TRBD1 (5 bases). Germline CDR1 MNHEY, CDR2 SVGEGT. The CDR3 is 14 amino acids. Trimming removed 7 bases from V and 7 bases from J, with 17 bases in between. The CDR3 nucleotides read TGTGCCAGCAAAGCCCCGGGGGGGAAACAGCCCCAGCATTTT. Amino acids: CASKAPGGKQPQHF.

This chain connects TRBV7-9 to TRBJ1-1, with D perhaps TRBD1 (5 bases). V was clipped by 5 bases and J by 4 bases, with 26 bases between them. The germline gives CDR1 SEHNR, CDR2 FQNEAQ (reference sequence). CDR3 size: 18 residues. Here the CDR3 reads CASSPMQCTVGGGTEAFF. For the CDR3, the DNA is TGTGCCAGCAGCCCAATGCAGTGCACCGTTGGGGGGGGCACTGAAGCTTTCTTT.

In its sample, this clonotype was seen a few times. The rearrangement links TRBV20-1 to TRBJ1-2; D is undetermined. Trimming took 3 bases from V and 10 from J, leaving 6 bases between them. Germline CDR1 is DFQATT and CDR2 is SNEGSKA (reference sequence). This CDR3 is built from 9 residues. The CDR3 reads CSARQDYTF. CDR3 nucleotide sequence: TGCAGTGCTAGGCAGGACTACACCTTC.

The genes are TRBV6-2 or TRBV6-3 and TRBJ2-2, with TRBD1 as a possible D gene (6 bases). Trimming cost V 8 bases and J 5 bases, with 24 bases left between them. Germline CDR1 is MNHEY and CDR2 is SVGEGT. The CDR3 totals 17 residues. CDR3 sequence: CASQYRRGQSPTGELFF. The CDR3 DNA sequence: TGTGCCAGCCAGTACCGCCGGGGACAAAGTCCAACCGGGGAGCTGTTTTTT.

This clonotype was counted ten times or more. The V gene is TRBV7-3, the J gene TRBJ2-5; D uncertain. The V and J ends lost 2 bases and 5 bases respectively, with 15 bases between them. This CDR3 spans 15 amino acids. Looked up from germline, CDR1 is SGHTA and CDR2 is FQGTGA. The DNA for the CDR3 is TGTGCCAGCAGCTTAGGTGGAGCACTGGGGGAGACCCAGTACTTC. Amino acids: CASSLGGALGETQYF.

This chain connects TRBV2 to TRBJ1-4, with D perhaps TRBD1 (5 bases). The CDR3 runs to 13 residues. V was shortened by 6 bases and J by 8 bases, with 13 bases between the two germline ends. CDR1 and CDR2 (germline): SNHLY, FYNNEI. This CDR3 is CASRGRGREKLFF. CDR3 DNA sequence: TGTGCCAGCAGGGGACGCGGGAGAGAAAAACTGTTTTTT.

This clonotype was counted a single time. The chain combines TRBV7-9 with TRBJ2-3; D unclear. The germline gives CDR1 SEHNR, CDR2 FQNEAQ (reference sequence). The CDR3 extends over 14 amino acids. Deletions cut 11 bases from V and 2 bases from J, with 17 bases between. CDR3 protein: CAGLGPFTTDTQYF. The CDR3 nucleotides read TGTGCCGGCCTCGGGCCATTCACCACAGATACGCAGTATTTT.

This clonotype occurred many times. The chain has TRBV24-1 and TRBJ1-2; tentative D call: TRBD1 (5 bases). Germline V gene lookup returns CDR1 KGHDR and CDR2 SFDVKD. Trimming took 5 bases from V and 2 from J, leaving 8 bases between them. The CDR3 loop spans 13 amino acids. The CDR3 nucleotides are TGTGCCACCAGTGGAAGGGGCAACTATGGCTACACCTTC. Translated: CATSGRGNYGYTF.

In its sample, this clonotype was seen once. This sequence joins TRBV4-2 and TRBJ1-1; 7 bases map to TRBD1. The germline V gene encodes CDR1 LGHNA and CDR2 YNFKEQ. The CDR3 has 18 amino acids. V dropped 5 bases and J dropped 0; count of bases not matched to a gene: 15. CDR3 loop: CASSKVGQRGSMNTEAFF. CDR3 in DNA: TGTGCCAGCAGCAAAGTGGGACAGAGAGGATCCATGAACACTGAAGCTTTCTTT.

This clonotype occurred a few times. The rearrangement uses TRBV11-2 and TRBJ1-2, with D possibly TRBD1 on 5 matching bases. This CDR3 has 13 residues. V lost 2 bases and J lost 4, with 8 bases in between. Per germline, CDR1 SGHAT and CDR2 FQNNGV. CDR3: CASSLSGLYGYTF. The CDR3 DNA reads as TGTGCCAGCAGCTTATCGGGACTCTATGGCTACACCTTC. The variable domain in full, with the rest retrieved from reference TRBV11-2 and TRBJ1-2, is EAGVAQSPRYKIIEKRQSVAFWCNPISGHATLYWYQQILGQGPKLLIQFQNNGVVDDSQLPKDRFSAERLKGVDSTLKIQPAKLEDSAVYLCASSLSGLYGYTFGSGTRLTVV.

The chain employs TRBV11-1 and TRBJ2-7, with TRBD1 identical over 7 bases. Trimming took 7 bases from V and 3 from J; bases not matched to a gene: 9. This CDR3 is built from 14 residues. The germline CDR1 and CDR2 sequences are SGHAT and FQDESV (reference sequence). The CDR3 DNA follows: TGTGCCAGCACCTCTGGGACAGCTAGCTACGAGCAGTACTTC. It codes for CASTSGTASYEQYF.

This clonotype was seen repeatedly, ten times or more. The chain couples TRBV29-1 to TRBJ2-5; 8 bases are a match to TRBD2. The CDR3 has 14 residues. Germline assignment: CDR1 SQVTM and CDR2 ANQGSEA. Trimming at V came to 3 bases and at J to 7 bases, leaving 10 bases not matched to a gene. The CDR3 reads CSVEAGTRGGTQYF. As DNA, the CDR3 is TGCAGCGTTGAGGCTGGGACTAGAGGGGGGACCCAGTACTTC.

The chain is built from TRBV20-1 and TRBJ1-1; no clear D gene. From germline, CDR1 is DFQATT and CDR2 SNEGSKA (reference sequence). The CDR3 has 10 amino acids. Trimming removed 6 bases at V and 10 bases at J, with 12 bases between. The DNA of the CDR3 is TGCAGTGCCCGTCAACAGCGAGCTTTCTTT. Encoded protein: CSARQQRAFF.

The rearrangement links TRBV7-3 to TRBJ2-1, with a possible D match to TRBD2 (5 bases). CDR3 size: 12 residues. Germline CDR1 reads SGHTA; CDR2 reads FQGTGA. V was shortened by 4 bases and J by 9 bases, with 10 bases between the two germline ends. The CDR3, as DNA: TGTGCCAGCAGCTCGACGGGGTTTGAGCAGTTCTTC. Translation gives CASSSTGFEQFF.

This sequence joins TRBV19 and TRBJ1-5, with D tentatively TRBD1 (5 bases). Trimming took off 7 bases at V and 11 bases at J, with 18 bases between the two ends. CDR3 length equals 13 residues. Germline lookup yields CDR1 LNHDA and CDR2 SQIVND (reference sequence). In DNA form, the CDR3 reads TGTGCCAGTACCACACCTCGGGGGGAGACCCAGCATTTT. This sequence encodes CASTTPRGETQHF.

The gene calls are TRBV27 and TRBJ1-6; D is undetermined. V was cut by 3 bases and J by 14 bases, with 20 bases left in between. From germline, CDR1 is MNHEY and CDR2 SMNVEV (reference sequence). The CDR3 runs 15 residues. As DNA, the CDR3 is TGTGCCAGCAGTTTGCACCGGGCCCAGAGGTCAGCCCTCCACTTT. Amino acid sequence: CASSLHRAQRSALHF.